Listed here is a single TCR beta chain. What it binds is unknown. The data were produced by immunoSEQ multiplex PCR, yet TCRdb's version contains in-frame clones alone and is incomplete. The sample includes some 25,000 clones, 88% of them seen just once. The CDR3 is 13 residues long. Trimming took off 5 bases at V and 1 base at J, with 8 bases between the two ends. Per the germline V gene, CDR1 is LGHNA and CDR2 is YSLEER. These data are taken from a study of T cells in localized non-small cell lung cancer. Study-level results: Higher T cell density in the blood was associated with longer overall survival, whereas higher adjacent-lung clonality associated with shorter survival. Because researchers sequenced only one region of the tumor, heterogeneity is still possible. The study detected a median roughly 56 of the top 100 tumor clones in adjacent lung. Uninvolved neighboring lung showed the greatest T cell clonality, exceeding tumor.

The sample consisted of peripheral blood mononuclear cells, taken before any cancer treatment. This receptor was obtained from a woman aged 40 to 75 with stage III lung adenocarcinoma. The chain has TRBV4-3 and TRBJ2-5; D is unclear. Here the CDR3 reads CASSGVLQETQYF. CDR3 DNA sequence: TGCGCCAGCAGCGGGGTCCTCCAAGAGACCCAGTACTTC.